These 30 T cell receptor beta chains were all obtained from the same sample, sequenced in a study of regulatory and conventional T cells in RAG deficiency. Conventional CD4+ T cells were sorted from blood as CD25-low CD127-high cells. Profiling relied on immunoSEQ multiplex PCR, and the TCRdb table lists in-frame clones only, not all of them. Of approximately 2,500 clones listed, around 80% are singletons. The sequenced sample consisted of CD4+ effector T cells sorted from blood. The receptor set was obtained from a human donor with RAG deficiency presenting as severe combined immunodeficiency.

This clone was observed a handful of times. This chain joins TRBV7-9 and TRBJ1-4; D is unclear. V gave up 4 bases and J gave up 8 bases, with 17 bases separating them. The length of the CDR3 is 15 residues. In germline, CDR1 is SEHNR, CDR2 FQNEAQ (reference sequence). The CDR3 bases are TGTGCCAGCAGCTCCTGGACCGGCCTTAGGGAAAAACTGTTTTTT. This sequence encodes CASSSWTGLREKLFF.

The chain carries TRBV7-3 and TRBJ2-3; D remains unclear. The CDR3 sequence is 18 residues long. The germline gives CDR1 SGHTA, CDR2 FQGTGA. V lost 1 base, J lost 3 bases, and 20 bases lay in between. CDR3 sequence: CASSLKRSSEFGTDTQYF. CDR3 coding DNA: TGTGCCAGCAGCTTAAAACGGTCGTCCGAATTCGGAACAGATACGCAGTATTTT.

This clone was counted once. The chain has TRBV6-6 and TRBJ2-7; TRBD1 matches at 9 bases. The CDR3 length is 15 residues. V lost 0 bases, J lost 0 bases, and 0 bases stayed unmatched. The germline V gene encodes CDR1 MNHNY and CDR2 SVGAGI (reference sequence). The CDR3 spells CASSYSGQGSYEQYF. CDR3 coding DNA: TGTGCCAGCAGTTACTCGGGACAGGGCTCCTACGAGCAGTACTTC.

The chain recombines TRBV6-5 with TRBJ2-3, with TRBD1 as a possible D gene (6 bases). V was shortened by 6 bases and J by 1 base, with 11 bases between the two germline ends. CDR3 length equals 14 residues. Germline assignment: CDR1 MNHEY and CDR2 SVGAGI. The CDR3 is CASRGHSGTDTQYF. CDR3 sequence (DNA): TGTGCCAGCAGGGGACACAGCGGCACAGATACGCAGTATTTT.

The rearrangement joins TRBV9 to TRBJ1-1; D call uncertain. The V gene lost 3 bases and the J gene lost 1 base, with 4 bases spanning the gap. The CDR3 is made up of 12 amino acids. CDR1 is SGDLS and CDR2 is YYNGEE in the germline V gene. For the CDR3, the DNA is TGTGCCAGCAGCGGACAGAACACTGAAGCTTTCTTT. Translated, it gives CASSGQNTEAFF.

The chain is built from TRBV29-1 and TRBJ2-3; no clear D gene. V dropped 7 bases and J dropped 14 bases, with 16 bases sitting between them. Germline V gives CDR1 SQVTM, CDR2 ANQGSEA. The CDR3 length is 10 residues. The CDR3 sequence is CSAQFPAWYF. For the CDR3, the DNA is TGCAGCGCTCAATTTCCCGCGTGGTATTTT.

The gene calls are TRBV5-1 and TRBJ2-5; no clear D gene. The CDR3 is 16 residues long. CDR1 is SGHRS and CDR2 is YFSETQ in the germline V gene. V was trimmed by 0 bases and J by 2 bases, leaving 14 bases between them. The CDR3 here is CASSLGHTPFQETQYF. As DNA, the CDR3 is TGCGCCAGCAGCTTGGGACATACTCCATTTCAAGAGACCCAGTACTTC.

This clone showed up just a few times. CDR3 nucleotides: TGTGCCACCAGCAGAGATACATTCGGCTACACCTTC. Protein: CATSRDTFGYTF. The chain couples TRBV15 to TRBJ1-2; D not resolved. The length of the CDR3 is 12 residues. Trimming left V 0 bases short and J 8 bases short, with 7 bases between. Germline values: CDR1 LNHNV, CDR2 YYDKDF (reference sequence).

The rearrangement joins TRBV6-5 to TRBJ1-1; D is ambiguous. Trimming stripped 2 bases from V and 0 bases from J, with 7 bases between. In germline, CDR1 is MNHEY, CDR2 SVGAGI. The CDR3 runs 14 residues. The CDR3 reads CASSYTDLNTEAFF. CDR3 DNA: TGTGCCAGCAGTTACACAGATTTGAACACTGAAGCTTTCTTT.

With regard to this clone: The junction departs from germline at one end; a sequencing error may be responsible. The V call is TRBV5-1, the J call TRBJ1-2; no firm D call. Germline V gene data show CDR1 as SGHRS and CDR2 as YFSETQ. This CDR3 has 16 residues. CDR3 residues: CASNLKSVRKIYGYTF. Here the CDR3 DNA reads TGCGCCAGCAACTTGAAATCGGTTCGAAAGATCTATGGCTACACCTTC.

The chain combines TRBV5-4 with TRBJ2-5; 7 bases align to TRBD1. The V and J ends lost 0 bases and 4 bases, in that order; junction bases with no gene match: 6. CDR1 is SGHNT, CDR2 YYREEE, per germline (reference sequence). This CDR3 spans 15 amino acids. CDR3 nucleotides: TGTGCCAGCAGCTTGGACAGGGGTTTGGGAGAGACCCAGTACTTC. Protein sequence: CASSLDRGLGETQYF.

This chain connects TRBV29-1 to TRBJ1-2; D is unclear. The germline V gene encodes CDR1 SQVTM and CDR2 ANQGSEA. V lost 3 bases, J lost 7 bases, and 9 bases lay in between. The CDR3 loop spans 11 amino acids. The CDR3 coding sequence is TGCAGCGTTGATAGGGTTGGTGGCTACACCTTC. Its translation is CSVDRVGGYTF.

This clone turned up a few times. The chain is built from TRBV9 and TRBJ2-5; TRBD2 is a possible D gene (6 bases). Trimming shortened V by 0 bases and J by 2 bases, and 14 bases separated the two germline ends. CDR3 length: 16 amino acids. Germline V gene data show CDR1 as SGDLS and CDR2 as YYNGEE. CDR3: CASSVGSRGRQETQYF. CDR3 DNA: TGTGCCAGCAGCGTAGGTTCGCGGGGACGGCAAGAGACCCAGTACTTC. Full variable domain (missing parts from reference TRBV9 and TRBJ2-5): DSGVTQTPKHLITATGQRVTLRCSPRSGDLSVYWYQQSLDQGLQFLIQYYNGEERAKGNILERFSAQQFPDLHSELNLSSLELGDSALYFCASSVGSRGRQETQYFGPGTRLLVL.

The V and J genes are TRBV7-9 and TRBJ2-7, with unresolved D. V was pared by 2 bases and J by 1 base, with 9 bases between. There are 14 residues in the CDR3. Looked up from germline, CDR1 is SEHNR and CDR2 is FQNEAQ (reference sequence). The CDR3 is CASSLSGTSYEQYF. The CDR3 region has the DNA TGTGCCAGCAGCTTATCGGGCACGTCCTACGAGCAGTACTTC.

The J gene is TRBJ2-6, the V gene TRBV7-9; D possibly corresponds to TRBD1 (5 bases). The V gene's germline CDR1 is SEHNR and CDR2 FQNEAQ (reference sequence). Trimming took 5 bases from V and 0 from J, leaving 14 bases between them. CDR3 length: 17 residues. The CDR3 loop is CASSRWQGHSGANVLTF. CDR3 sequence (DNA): TGTGCCAGCAGCCGATGGCAGGGTCACTCTGGGGCCAACGTCCTGACTTTC.

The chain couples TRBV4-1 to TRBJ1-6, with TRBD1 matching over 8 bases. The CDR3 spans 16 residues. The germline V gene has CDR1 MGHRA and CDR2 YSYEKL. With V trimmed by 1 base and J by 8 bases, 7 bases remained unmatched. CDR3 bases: TGCGCCAGCAGCCAAGTCGGCAGGGGGCTATATTCACCCCTCCACTTT. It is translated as CASSQVGRGLYSPLHF.

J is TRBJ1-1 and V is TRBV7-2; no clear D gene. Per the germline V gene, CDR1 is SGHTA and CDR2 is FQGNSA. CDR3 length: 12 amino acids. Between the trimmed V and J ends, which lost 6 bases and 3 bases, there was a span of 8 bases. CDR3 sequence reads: CASSQRYTEAFF. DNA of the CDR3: TGTGCCAGCAGTCAGAGGTACACTGAAGCTTTCTTT.

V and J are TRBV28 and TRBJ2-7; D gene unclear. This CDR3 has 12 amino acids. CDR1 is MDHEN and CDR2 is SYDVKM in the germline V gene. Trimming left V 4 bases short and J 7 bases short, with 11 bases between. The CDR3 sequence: CASSSPLEEQYF. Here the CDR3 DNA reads TGTGCCAGCAGTTCCCCATTGGAGGAGCAGTACTTC.

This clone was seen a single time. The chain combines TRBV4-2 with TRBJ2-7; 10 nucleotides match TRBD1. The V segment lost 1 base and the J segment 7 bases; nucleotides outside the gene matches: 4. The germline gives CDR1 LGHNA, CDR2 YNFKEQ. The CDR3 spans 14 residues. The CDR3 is CASSQGQGALEQYF. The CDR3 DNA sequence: TGTGCCAGCAGCCAAGGACAGGGGGCGTTAGAGCAGTACTTC.

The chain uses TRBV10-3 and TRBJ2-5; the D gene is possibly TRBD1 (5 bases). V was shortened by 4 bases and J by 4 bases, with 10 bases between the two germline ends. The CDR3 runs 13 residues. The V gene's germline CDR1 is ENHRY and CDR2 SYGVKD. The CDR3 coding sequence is TGTGCCATCAGTGCCAGGGCTGGAGAGACCCAGTACTTC. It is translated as CAISARAGETQYF.

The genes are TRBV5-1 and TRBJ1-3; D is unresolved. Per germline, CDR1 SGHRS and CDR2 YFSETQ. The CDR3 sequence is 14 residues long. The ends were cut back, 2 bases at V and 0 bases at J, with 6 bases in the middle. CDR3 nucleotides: TGCGCCAGCAGCTTCGGGCCCTCTGGAAACACCATATATTTT. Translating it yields CASSFGPSGNTIYF.

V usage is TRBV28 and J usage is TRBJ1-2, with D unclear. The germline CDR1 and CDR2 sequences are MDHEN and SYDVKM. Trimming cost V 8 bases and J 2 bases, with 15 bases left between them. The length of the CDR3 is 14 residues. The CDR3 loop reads CASRNYQANYGYTF. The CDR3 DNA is TGTGCCAGCCGAAATTACCAGGCCAACTATGGCTACACCTTC.

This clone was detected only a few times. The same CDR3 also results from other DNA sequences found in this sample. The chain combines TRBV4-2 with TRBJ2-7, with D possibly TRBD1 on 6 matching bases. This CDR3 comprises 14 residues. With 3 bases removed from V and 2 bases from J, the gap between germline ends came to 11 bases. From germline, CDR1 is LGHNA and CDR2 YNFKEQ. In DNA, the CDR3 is TGTGCCAGCAGCCACACAGGGATAGCCTACGAGCAGTACTTC. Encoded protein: CASSHTGIAYEQYF.

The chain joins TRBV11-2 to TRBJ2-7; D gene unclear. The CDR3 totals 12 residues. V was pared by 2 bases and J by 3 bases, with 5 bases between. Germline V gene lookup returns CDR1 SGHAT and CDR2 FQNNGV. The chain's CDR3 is CASSLFIYEQYF. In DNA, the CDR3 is TGTGCCAGCAGCTTATTTATCTACGAGCAGTACTTC.

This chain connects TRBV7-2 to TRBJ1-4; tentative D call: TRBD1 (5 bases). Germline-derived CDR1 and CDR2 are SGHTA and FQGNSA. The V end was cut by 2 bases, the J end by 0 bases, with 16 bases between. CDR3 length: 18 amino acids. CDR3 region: CASSLYWQGRATNEKLFF. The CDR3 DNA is TGTGCCAGCAGCTTATATTGGCAGGGAAGAGCAACTAATGAAAAACTGTTTTTT.

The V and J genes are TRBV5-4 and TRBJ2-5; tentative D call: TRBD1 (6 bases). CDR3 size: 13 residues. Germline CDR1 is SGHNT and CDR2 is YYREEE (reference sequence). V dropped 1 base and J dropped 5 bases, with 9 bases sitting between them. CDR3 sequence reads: CASSLRGTETQYF. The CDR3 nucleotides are TGTGCCAGCAGCTTGAGGGGGACGGAGACCCAGTACTTC.

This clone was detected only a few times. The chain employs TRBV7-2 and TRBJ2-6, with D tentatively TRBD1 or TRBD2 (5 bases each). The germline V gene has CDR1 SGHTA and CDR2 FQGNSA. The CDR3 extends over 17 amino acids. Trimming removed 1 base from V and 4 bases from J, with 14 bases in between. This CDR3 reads CASSLGGTAWGANVLTF. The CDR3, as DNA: TGTGCCAGCAGCTTAGGAGGGACCGCCTGGGGGGCCAACGTCCTGACTTTC.

CDR3 region: CASSSRVTDTQYF. Written as DNA, the CDR3 is TGCGCCAGCAGCTCCCGGGTTACAGATACGCAGTATTTT. The chain has TRBV5-1 and TRBJ2-3; D not resolved. V gave up 3 bases and J gave up 3 bases, with 8 bases separating them. Germline loops: CDR1 SGHRS, CDR2 YFSETQ. This CDR3 contains 13 residues.

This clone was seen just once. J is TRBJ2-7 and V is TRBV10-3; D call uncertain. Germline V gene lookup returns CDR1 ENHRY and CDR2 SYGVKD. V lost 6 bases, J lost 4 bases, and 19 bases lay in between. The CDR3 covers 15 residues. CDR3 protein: CAISTGPTYPYEQYF. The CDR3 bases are TGTGCCATCAGCACCGGACCCACCTACCCTTACGAGCAGTACTTC.

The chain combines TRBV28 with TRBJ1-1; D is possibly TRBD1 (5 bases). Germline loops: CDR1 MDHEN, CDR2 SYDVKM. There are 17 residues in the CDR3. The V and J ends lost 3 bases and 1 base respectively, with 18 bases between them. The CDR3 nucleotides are TGTGCCAGCAGTTTGCCGCCTTGGGCAGGGCGGAACACTGAAGCTTTCTTT. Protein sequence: CASSLPPWAGRNTEAFF.